The subject of this entry is one TCR beta chain. What this receptor recognizes is not known. No qualities accompany the bases; no much larger clone lies one base away. The library was produced with the immunoSEQ multiplex PCR assay. For the multiplex PCR, a mixture combining 60 forward primers for TCR Vbeta segments and 13 reverse primers for TCR Jbeta segments was used. The CDR3 region of rearranged TCR beta genes was amplified from genomic DNA by a multiplex PCR assay. The amplified TCR beta libraries were sequenced on the Illumina HiSeq System as 87-base-pair reads. The study's own analysis went as follows. A later analysis tallied tens of millions of unique TCR beta chains across the approximately 670 repertoires, and 10 million to 11 million of those chains were shared by two or more donors. To remove PCR and sequencing errors, raw reads were error-corrected and collapsed into unique sequences using a nearest-neighbor algorithm that merged closely related sequences. CDR3 sequences were aligned to IMGT reference sequences to assign V, D and J gene segments. For a sequence to be retained, a match of at least six nucleotides was required to both a V gene segment and a J gene segment. A rearrangement was called productive if the CDR3 had no stop codons and remained in frame with V and J, and every other rearrangement was called non-productive. CDR3 was defined by IMGT convention, running from the second conserved V-encoded cysteine to the conserved J-encoded phenylalanine. In an earlier analysis of around 570 of the donors, sequences lacking an unambiguous match to a single V gene segment were excluded. An earlier analysis of 500 to 700 of the donors classified V segments as functional when productive rearrangements were above 56.7% and as segregating when the standard deviation between donors was above 5%. A statistical classification framework was built to diagnose cytomegalovirus status from the catalog of TCR beta chain sequences. A later analysis assigned V and J genes by comparing TCR nucleotide sequences with IMGT/GENE-DB human TR gene sequences. In a later analysis, CDR3 sequences and most-parsimonious VDJ recombination scenarios were assigned using the TCRdist pipeline. A later analysis defined each TCR beta chain by its CDR3 amino acid sequence plus V-gene family, and excluded reads lacking a unique V-gene family. In a later analysis, around 600 highly shared, low-generation-probability nucleotide sequences were removed to address suspected cross-contamination and a sequencing artifact. A later analysis calculated a clonal expansion index for each public chain from normalized within-repertoire ranks of inferred template counts. A later analysis computed generation probabilities with a VDJ recombination model fitted to out-of-frame rearrangements, and checked the results against IGoR. Hypergeometric tests were used in a later analysis to score TCR-TCR, TCR-HLA and TCR-CMV co-occurrence, with a repertoire-size bias correction applied to the TCR pairs. To estimate false discovery rates, a later analysis permuted the HLA or CMV assignments 20 times. In a later analysis, co-occurring TCRs were grouped with DBSCAN, and TCRdist sequence similarity was added when clustering was performed within HLA-allele-positive subsets. Co-occurrence clustering excluded repertoires with fewer than 30,000 or more than 120,000 public chains, plus five with anomalous nucleotide sharing. TCRdb's version of the immuneACCESS table is confined to in-frame rearrangements and falls short of the full clone set. An unresolved V gene accounts for under half of the shortfall where checked; the remainder is of unknown origin. Clone size and the V and J calls come from that table; the DNA yielded D and trimming. Counted in this sample were around 140,000 clones; about three quarters of them appeared once. 4.2% of the sample goes to the ten largest clones.

Per the germline V gene, SQVTM is the CDR1 and ANQGSEA is the CDR2. The CDR3 runs 13 residues from the cysteine to the phenylalanine. Of the read, only the CDR3 DNA is kept; its 39 bases are in frame from base 1. V is pared back by 4 bases and J by 1 base, with 10 bases lying between the germline termini. This sample is drawn from a study of cytomegalovirus exposure and HLA in healthy donors (dated by TCRdb to the late 2010s). Describing the broader study: In an earlier analysis of approximately 640 of the donors, 276 Gb of sequence data and approximately 120 million unique TCR beta sequences from 150 million to 200 million T cells were reported. An earlier analysis of around 540 of the donors applied high-throughput TCR beta sequencing to assess whether each TCR beta V gene segment acted as functional or pseudogenic. The study aimed to test whether signatures of past pathogen exposure could be identified by cataloging public T cell receptors. HLA typing covered class I and class II loci at four-digit resolution. High-throughput TCR immunosequencing, statistical association of individual TCRs with disease status, and machine learning were combined to predict cytomegalovirus infection status. A separate validation cohort of more than 100 different subjects was used in addition to the 666-subject first cohort. Of the roughly 400 genotyped donors, 81% fell in the genetic ancestry cluster associated with self-reported Caucasian donors. On average, roughly 200,000 unique TCR beta nucleotide sequences were sequenced per donor among some 420 genotyped donors of the cohort, with roughly 18% of those sequences being non-productive. In a later analysis, previously published TCR beta repertoires from 666 donors were re-analyzed and high-resolution HLA genotyping was added so that TCR occurrence patterns could be studied. Every discovery cohort repertoire had been produced on one sequencing platform. Five DR-DQ haplotypes were handled as single units for association and clustering, since linkage in the cohort was strong. In a later genetic analysis, genome-wide SNP genotypes for about 55% of the roughly 700 donors were used, and that subset was treated as a discovery cohort. Typing coverage differed by locus: A, B, C, DRB1 and DQB1 were typed in about 629-640 donors, DQA1 in 522, DPA1 in roughly 590, and DPB1 in around 440. Donor age, sex, ethnicity and CMV serostatus were collected together with the repertoire data. The T cell repertoires of 666 subjects were profiled by immunosequencing and related to cytomegalovirus serostatus. In the later analysis, no new phenotypic data were used to find candidate immune exposures; instead, reliance was placed on TCR beta sequences and their occurrence across donors. About 280 gigabases of sequencing data and some 85 million unique TCR sequences were included in an early release covering about 620 HLA-typed donors.

The cohort consisted of 650 to 850 healthy bone marrow donors. At the time of sampling, every cohort member was nominally healthy, though immune exposures that went unrecorded were likely present. The donor tested CMV seropositive and was one of the 289 seropositive cohort members. A peripheral blood sample was collected from each donor, and TCR beta sequencing was performed on peripheral blood mononuclear cells. The Qiagen DNeasy Blood Extraction Kit was used to extract genomic DNA from the blood cell samples. Results and caveats for the whole study, not just this receptor: Sequencing depth was assumed to be roughly uniform across donors in the presence/absence analyses, though that assumption may not hold. A further reported finding was that TCR beta sequences accurately predicted the HLA-A and HLA-B alleles for most subjects in the first cohort. In a later genetic analysis, fewer N-insertions in productive TCRs were reported among donors in an Asian-associated ancestry cluster than the roughly 700-donor mean. A cluster of highly shared sequence variants was judged likely to be a technical artifact of the sequencing pipeline. Because HLA typing was unavailable for some donors at each locus, only the typed subset was used in association tests. V-gene and J-gene trimming of TCR beta chains was associated with a missense DCLRE1C variant in a later genetic analysis, and the association was replicated in an independent cohort. Because the 87-base-pair reads could not distinguish some IMGT-functional V segments, including TRBV6-2 and TRBV6-3, those segments were excluded. Across donors, most TCR sequences were observed very rarely, whereas some public TCRs were present in many individuals. Only TCR beta chains were sequenced in this cohort, and the absence of alpha or paired-chain data limited detectable features. In a later analysis, the rate of TCR association differed among HLA loci, with DRB1 alleles having the most associated TCRs and HLA-C alleles having the fewest. The study listed approximately 150 TCR beta chains as associated with cytomegalovirus. According to a later analysis, most CMV-associated TCR beta chains appeared to be HLA-restricted, and the HLA associations seemed to be driven largely by CMV exposure. The only immune exposure information available for the cohort was CMV serostatus. Three of the identified cytomegalovirus-associated TCR beta chains were confirmed in vitro to be specific for cytomegalovirus antigens. Because counts were too low, about 18 rarely observed V segments, including chromosome 9 orphons, were left out of the earlier analysis of roughly 600 of the donors. Specific HLA alleles were associated with 15,000 to 20,000 TCR beta sequences at a false discovery rate of 0.05 in a later analysis. The authors suggested that the approach could potentially be extended to other disease states and immunological phenotypes. Linkage disequilibrium might explain the correlated functional status among segregating V segments, but an unknown experimental factor could not be ruled out. Several of the top co-occurrence clusters appeared to be linked to parvovirus B19, influenza, CMV and Epstein-Barr virus, according to a later analysis. A later analysis found that HLA-associated TCR beta chains were more clonally expanded and had lower generation probabilities than equally common non-associated chains. When HLA alleles, especially DR and DQ, strongly co-occurred, attributing TCR associations to individual alleles was difficult. Cytomegalovirus status was reported to be diagnosed by the classifier with high specificity and sensitivity in both the original and validation cohorts. In an earlier analysis of some 500 of the donors, most TCR beta V segments were observed in productive rearrangements about 87% or about 30% of the time, broadly matching IMGT annotations.

The receptor's source is a man over 45 in good health and CMV-seropositive. The chain is encoded by TRBV29-1 joined to TRBJ1-1; the D gene assignment is ambiguous. What was sequenced was PBMCs. The CDR3 region reads CSVAWAQNTEAFF. Read as DNA, the sequence is TGCAGCGTTGCGTGGGCCCAGAACACTGAAGCTTTCTTT. The reference TRBV29-1 and TRBJ1-1 proteins fill in what lies around the CDR3, so the full variable domain reads SAVISQKPSRDICQRGTSLTIQCQVDSQVTMMFWYRQQPGQSLTLIATANQGSEATYESGFVIDKFPISRPNLTFSTLTVSNMSPEDSSIYLCSVAWAQNTEAFFGQGTRLTVV.